The clone carrying this T cell receptor (beta chain) has more than one count but fewer than ten. Its antigen is currently unknown. TCRdb ran MiXCR on the RT-PCR reads and lists one entry per CDR3 protein. The sample consists of about 520,000 distinct CDR3 sequences, 9.5% to 13% of them appearing once. This CDR3 spans 15 amino acids. Looked up from germline, CDR1 is SEHNR and CDR2 is FQNEAQ (reference sequence). The V and J ends lost 6 bases and 4 bases, in that order; junction bases with no gene match: 11. This record comes from a study of response to subunit inactivated influenza vaccine. Whole-study findings and limits: Authors suggested that a seasonal influenza vaccination recruits few new T cells each time.

The receptor was isolated from a man aged 50-60 years who received an inactivated influenza vaccine. The V call is TRBV7-9, the J call TRBJ2-5; TRBD1 matches 7 bases. The sequenced sample was PBMCs from blood, obtained more than 35 days after vaccination. CDR3 amino acids: CASRRETGSRETQYF. The CDR3 nucleotides are TGTGCCAGCAGGCGAGAGACAGGGAGTAGAGAGACCCAGTACTTC.